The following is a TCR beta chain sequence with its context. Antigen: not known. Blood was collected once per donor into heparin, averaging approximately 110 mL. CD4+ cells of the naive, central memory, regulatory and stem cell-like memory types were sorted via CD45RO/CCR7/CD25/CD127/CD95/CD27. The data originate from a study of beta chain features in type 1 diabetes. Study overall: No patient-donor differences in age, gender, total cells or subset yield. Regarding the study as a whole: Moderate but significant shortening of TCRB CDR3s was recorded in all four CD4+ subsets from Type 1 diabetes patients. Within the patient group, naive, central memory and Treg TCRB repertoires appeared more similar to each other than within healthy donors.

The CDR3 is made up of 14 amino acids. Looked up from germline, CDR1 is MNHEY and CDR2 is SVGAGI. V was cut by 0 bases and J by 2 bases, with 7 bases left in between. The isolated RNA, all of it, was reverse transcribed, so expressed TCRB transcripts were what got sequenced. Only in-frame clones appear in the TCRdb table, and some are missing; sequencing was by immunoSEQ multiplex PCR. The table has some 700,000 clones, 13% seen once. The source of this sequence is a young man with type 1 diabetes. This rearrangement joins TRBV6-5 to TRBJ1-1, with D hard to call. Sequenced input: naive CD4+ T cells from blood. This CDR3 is CASSYSNSNTEAFF. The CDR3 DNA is TGTGCCAGCAGTTACTCGAACAGCAACACTGAAGCTTTCTTT.